This T cell receptor beta chain was identified during a study of cytomegalovirus exposure and HLA in healthy donors. Study-level results: Earlier analysis yielded a pattern in which most TCR beta V segments were productive about 87% or about 30% of the time. An analysis was carried out at a later point. It showed that HLA-associated TCR beta chains were more clonally expanded than equally common non-associated chains. The study listed about 150 cytomegalovirus-associated TCR beta chains.

This PCR relied on a set of 60 Vbeta primers and 13 Jbeta primers. TCRdb's copy holds only in-frame clones and misses some; the assay was immunoSEQ multiplex PCR. The sample includes about 43,000 clones, roughly 80% of them seen just once. Germline-derived CDR1 and CDR2 are SNHLY and FYNNEI. This CDR3 is 16 amino acids long. V was trimmed by 1 base and J by 1 base, leaving 13 bases between them. The study sampled nominally healthy donors, though unrecorded immune exposures were likely. A word on this clone: Its antigen is undetermined.

J is TRBJ2-5 and V is TRBV2, with a tentative D call TRBD1 (5 bases). The specimen was PBMCs. This sequence was found in a man between 50 and 59 years old in good health and CMV-seronegative. The CDR3 bases are TGTGCCAGCAGTGAAGTTGGACATCGACCCCAAGAGACCCAGTACTTC. The encoded protein is CASSEVGHRPQETQYF.